This TCR beta chain was identified during a study of T cells in Graves' hyperthyroidism and ophthalmopathy. Aged 18 to 65, the patients had hyperthyroidism that was newly diagnosed and had lasted under 2 months. Predating any ophthalmopathy symptoms, the blood sample was taken at first hyperthyroidism diagnosis. The PBMCs had their origin in about 9.7 ml of fresh peripheral blood. In its sample, this clonotype was seen many times. Amplification of TCR beta CDR3 regions was performed using RNA transcripts as template. A set of HTBI primers served as the primers for a first-round RT-PCR of the TCR CDR3. TCRdb independently ran MiXCR on the multiplex PCR reads; one entry per CDR3 protein. The data show 130,000 or so distinct CDR3 sequences, 22% seen once. Trimming cost V 7 bases and J 0 bases, with 15 bases left between them. This CDR3 is 16 amino acids long.

This chain joins TRBV12-3 or TRBV12-4 and TRBJ2-2; D might be TRBD1 or TRBD2, each matching 5 bases. This receptor was taken from a woman between 45 and 65 years old with Graves' hyperthyroidism that later progressed to Graves' ophthalmopathy. Sequencing was performed on blood. CDR3 nucleotides: TGTGCCAGCACTCCGGGACGAGAGACGAACACCGGGGAGCTGTTTTTT. This gives the protein CASTPGRETNTGELFF.